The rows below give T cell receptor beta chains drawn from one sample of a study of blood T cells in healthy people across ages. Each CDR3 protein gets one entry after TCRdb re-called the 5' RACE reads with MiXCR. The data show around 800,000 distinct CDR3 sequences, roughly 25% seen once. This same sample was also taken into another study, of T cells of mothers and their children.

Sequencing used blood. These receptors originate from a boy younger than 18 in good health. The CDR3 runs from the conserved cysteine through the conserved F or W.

CDR3 protein: CASNPGYYGYTF
J gene: TRBJ1-2
V gene: TRBV6-1

CDR3 protein: CASSPEGGLQTQYF
J gene: TRBJ2-5
V gene: TRBV3-1

CDR3 protein: CASSPLPGKLFF
J gene: TRBJ1-4
V gene: TRBV5-1

CDR3 protein: CASSLSVGQGRAGEQYF
J gene: TRBJ2-7
V gene: TRBV7-3

CDR3 protein: CASSQEESHYNEQFF
J gene: TRBJ2-1
V gene: TRBV4-2

CDR3 protein: CASSRIGADYGYTF
J gene: TRBJ1-2
V gene: TRBV3-1

CDR3 protein: CASTKGGTDKNIQYF
J gene: TRBJ2-4
V gene: TRBV6-5

CDR3 protein: CASSPREREKLFF
J gene: TRBJ1-4
V gene: TRBV7-2

CDR3 protein: CASSLGTSGGAGRFF
J gene: TRBJ2-1
V gene: TRBV7-2

CDR3 protein: CSAPKAVSTDTQYF
J gene: TRBJ2-3
V gene: TRBV20-1

CDR3 protein: CASAGQDSRRDEQYF
J gene: TRBJ2-7
V gene: TRBV5-1

CDR3 protein: CSVQVGQGADTQYF
J gene: TRBJ2-3
V gene: TRBV29-1

CDR3 protein: CASSPSGGSRDTGELFF
J gene: TRBJ2-2
V gene: TRBV28

CDR3 protein: CASSLRASGAETQYF
J gene: NA
V gene: TRBV12-3/TRBV12-4

CDR3 protein: CASRGGGSKNIQYF
J gene: TRBJ2-4
V gene: TRBV6-6

CDR3 protein: CASSVEDRDETQYF
J gene: TRBJ2-5
V gene: TRBV9

CDR3 protein: CASSLLGWNEAFF
J gene: TRBJ1-1
V gene: TRBV7-9

CDR3 protein: CSAPGTGGSEQYF
J gene: TRBJ2-7
V gene: TRBV20-1

CDR3 protein: CASSEVGRGIQYF
J gene: TRBJ2-4
V gene: TRBV2

CDR3 protein: CASSSLGRRTEAFF
J gene: TRBJ1-1
V gene: TRBV7-4

CDR3 protein: CASSLLTGWNTEAFF
J gene: TRBJ1-1
V gene: TRBV5-1

CDR3 protein: CASSQEESSPATNEKLFF
J gene: TRBJ1-4
V gene: TRBV4-1